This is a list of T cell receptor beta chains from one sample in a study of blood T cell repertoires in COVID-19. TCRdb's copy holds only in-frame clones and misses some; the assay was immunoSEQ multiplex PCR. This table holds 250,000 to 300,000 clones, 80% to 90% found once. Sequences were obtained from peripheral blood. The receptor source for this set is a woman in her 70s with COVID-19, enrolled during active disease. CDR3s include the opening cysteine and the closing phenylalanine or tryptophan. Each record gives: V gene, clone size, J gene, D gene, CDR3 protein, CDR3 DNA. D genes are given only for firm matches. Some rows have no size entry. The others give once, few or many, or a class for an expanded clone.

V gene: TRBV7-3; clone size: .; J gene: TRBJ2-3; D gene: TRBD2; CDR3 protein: CASSLQAGAADTQYF; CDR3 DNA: TGTGCCAGCAGCTTACAAGCGGGAGCCGCAGATACGCAGTATTTT
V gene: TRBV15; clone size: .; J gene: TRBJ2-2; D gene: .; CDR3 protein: CATSRDGLNTGELFF; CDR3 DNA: TGTGCCACCAGCAGAGATGGGCTAAACACCGGGGAGCTGTTTTTT
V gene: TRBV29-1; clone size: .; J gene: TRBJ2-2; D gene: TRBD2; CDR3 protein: CSAGLANTGELFF; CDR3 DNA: TGCAGCGCCGGACTAGCGAACACCGGGGAGCTGTTTTTT
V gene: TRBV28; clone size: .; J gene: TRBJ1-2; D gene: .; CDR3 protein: CASSQQANYGYTF; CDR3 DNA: TGTGCCAGCAGTCAGCAGGCGAACTATGGCTACACCTTC
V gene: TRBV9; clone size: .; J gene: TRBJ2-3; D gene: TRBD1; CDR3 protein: CASSPLQGASDTQYF; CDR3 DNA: TGTGCCAGCAGCCCCCTCCAGGGGGCTTCCGATACGCAGTATTTT
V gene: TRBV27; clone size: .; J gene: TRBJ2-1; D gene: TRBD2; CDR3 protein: CASRILQGTSGIGYNEQFF; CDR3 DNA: TGTGCCAGCAGAATTCTACAGGGGACTAGCGGGATTGGCTACAATGAGCAGTTCTTC
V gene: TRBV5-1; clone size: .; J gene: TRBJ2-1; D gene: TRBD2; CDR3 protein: CASSLGVAGRGTSTYNEQFF; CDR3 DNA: TGCGCCAGCAGCTTGGGGGTAGCGGGTCGAGGGACCTCTACCTACAATGAGCAGTTCTTC
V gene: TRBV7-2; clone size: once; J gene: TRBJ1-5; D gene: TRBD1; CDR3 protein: CASSYVSGTASNQPQHF; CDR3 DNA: TGTGCCAGCAGCTACGTATCGGGGACAGCGAGCAATCAGCCCCAGCATTTT
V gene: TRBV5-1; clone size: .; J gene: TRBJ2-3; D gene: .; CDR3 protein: CASSFGRDTDTQYF; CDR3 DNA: TGCGCCAGCAGCTTTGGGCGGGACACAGATACGCAGTATTTT
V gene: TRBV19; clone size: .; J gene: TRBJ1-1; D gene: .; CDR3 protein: CASSATGNTEAFF; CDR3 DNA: TGTGCCAGTAGTGCTACAGGGAACACTGAAGCTTTCTTT
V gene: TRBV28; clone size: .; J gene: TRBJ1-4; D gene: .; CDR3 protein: CASSSERDLLLF; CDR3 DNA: TGTGCCAGCAGTTCGGAGAGGGACTTGTTGCTTTTT
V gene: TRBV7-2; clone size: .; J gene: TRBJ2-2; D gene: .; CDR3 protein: CASSLAAADGELFF; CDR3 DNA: TGTGCCAGCAGCTTAGCGGCGGCAGACGGGGAGCTGTTTTTT
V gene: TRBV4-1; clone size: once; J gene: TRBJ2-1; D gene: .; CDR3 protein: CASSQDTDSYNEQFF; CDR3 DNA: TGCGCCAGCAGCCAAGATACAGATTCCTACAATGAGCAGTTCTTC